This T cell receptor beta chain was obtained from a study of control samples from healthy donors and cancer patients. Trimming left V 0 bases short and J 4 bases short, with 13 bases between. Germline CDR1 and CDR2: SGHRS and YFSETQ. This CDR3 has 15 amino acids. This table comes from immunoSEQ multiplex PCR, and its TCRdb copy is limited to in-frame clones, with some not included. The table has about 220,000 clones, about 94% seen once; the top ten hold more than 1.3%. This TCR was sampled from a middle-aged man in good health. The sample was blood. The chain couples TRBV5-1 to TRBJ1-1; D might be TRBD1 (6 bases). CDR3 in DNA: TGCGCCAGCAGCTTGGAGGGGGGCCGTGCCACTGAAGCTTTCTTT. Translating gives CASSLEGGRATEAFF.